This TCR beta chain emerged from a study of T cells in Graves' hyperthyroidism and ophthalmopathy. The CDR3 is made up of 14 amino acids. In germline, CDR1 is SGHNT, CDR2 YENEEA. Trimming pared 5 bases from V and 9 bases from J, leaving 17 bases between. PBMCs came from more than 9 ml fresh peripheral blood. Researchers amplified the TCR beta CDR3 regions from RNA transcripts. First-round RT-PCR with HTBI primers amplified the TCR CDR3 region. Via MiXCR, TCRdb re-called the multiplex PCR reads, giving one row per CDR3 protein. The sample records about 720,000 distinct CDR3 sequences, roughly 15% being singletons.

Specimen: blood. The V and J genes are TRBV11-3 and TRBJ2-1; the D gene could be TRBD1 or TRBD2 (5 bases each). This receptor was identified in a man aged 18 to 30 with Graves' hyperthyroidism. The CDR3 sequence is CASSPGTERGEQFF. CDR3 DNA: TGTGCCAGCAGCCCGGGGACGGAACGGGGTGAGCAGTTCTTC. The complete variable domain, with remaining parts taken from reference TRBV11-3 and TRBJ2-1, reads EAGVVQSPRYKIIEKKQPVAFWCNPISGHNTLYWYLQNLGQGPELLIRYENEEAVDDSQLPKDRFSAERLKGVDSTLKIQPAELGDSAVYLCASSPGTERGEQFFGPGTRLTVL.